The 6 T cell receptor beta chains below come from one sample, sequenced in a study of shared clonotypes between healthy human individuals. Produced via immunoSEQ multiplex PCR; TCRdb's table is partial and in-frame only. The data show fewer than 1.8 million clones, with 98% seen just once and 0.36% held by the top ten. Sequencing was done on a sample of naive CD4+ T cells sorted from blood. The subset: CD45RA+ positively selected. Source of these receptors: a man aged 25 to 40 in good health.

The rearrangement links TRBV5-1 to TRBJ2-5; 7 bases align to TRBD1. There are 15 residues in the CDR3. Trimming took 7 bases from V and 4 from J; bases not matched to a gene: 13. The germline V gene encodes CDR1 SGHRS and CDR2 YFSETQ. The DNA for the CDR3 is TGCGCCAGCCAGCCCACAGGGGCCGCGGGAGAGACCCAGTACTTC. Translated: CASQPTGAAGETQYF. The full variable domain, completed using reference TRBV5-1 and TRBJ2-5, is KAGVTQTPRYLIKTRGQQVTLSCSPISGHRSVSWYQQTPGQGLQFLFEYFSETQRNKGNFPGRFSGRQFSNSRSEMNVSTLELGDSALYLCASQPTGAAGETQYFGPGTRLLVL.

The J gene is TRBJ2-1, the V gene TRBV29-1; D is perhaps TRBD2 (6 bases). The ends were cut back, 5 bases at V and 0 bases at J, with 11 bases in the middle. From germline, CDR1 is SQVTM and CDR2 ANQGSEA. The CDR3 has 14 residues. CDR3 DNA: TGCAGCGTTTTTGGCGGGACCTCCTACAATGAGCAGTTCTTC. Protein: CSVFGGTSYNEQFF.

The CDR3 coding sequence is TGTGCCAGCAGCCGTAGCCGTATAAATAGCGGGAGCCGGTTCTACAATGAGCAGTTCTTC. Translating it yields CASSRSRINSGSRFYNEQFF. The chain links TRBV28 to TRBJ2-1; 9 bases fit TRBD2. The J segment lost 3 bases and the V segment lost 6 bases, leaving 21 bases of the junction unmatched. This CDR3 is built from 20 residues. In germline, CDR1 is MDHEN, CDR2 SYDVKM.

The rearrangement links TRBV9 to TRBJ2-7; the D is unclear. Germline V gene lookup returns CDR1 SGDLS and CDR2 YYNGEE. CDR3 size: 15 residues. Between the trimmed V and J ends, which lost 3 bases and 2 bases, there was a span of 15 bases. The CDR3 coding sequence is TGTGCCAGCAGCGCATTACCAACCCCAGCCTACGAGCAGTACTTC. Translated, it gives CASSALPTPAYEQYF.

The chain carries TRBV4-3 and TRBJ1-1; perhaps TRBD1 as D (6 bases). With 0 bases removed from V and 2 bases from J, the gap between germline ends came to 13 bases. The CDR3 totals 16 residues. Germline V lookup: CDR1 LGHNA, CDR2 YSLEER. The CDR3 spells CASSQDSRGHNTEAFF. DNA of the CDR3: TGCGCCAGCAGCCAAGATTCACGGGGACACAACACTGAAGCTTTCTTT.

CDR3: CASESRSGISDTQYF. CDR3 coding DNA: TGTGCCAGCGAAAGTCGTAGCGGGATCTCAGATACGCAGTATTTT. The chain links TRBV4-2 to TRBJ2-3; TRBD2 agrees at 8 bases. Germline V lookup: CDR1 LGHNA, CDR2 YNFKEQ. The CDR3 is 15 residues long. Unmatched junction bases numbered 11, after V lost 8 bases and J lost 4 bases.